The entry below describes one TCR beta chain. Its antigen remains undetermined. Base qualities are not at hand, and no much larger clone is one base apart. CDR1 MNHEY and CDR2 SMNVEV are derived from the germline V gene (reference sequence). The V and J ends are trimmed by 3 bases and 6 bases, leaving 12 bases between them. The CDR3 has 14 amino acids, counting the end cysteine and phenylalanine. Here the CDR3 DNA is all that survives: 42 bases in frame from base 1. In the prospective study, participants were 18 to 89 years old, resided in about two dozen geographic areas of the United States, and were enrolled through a virtual design. To assign participants to cohorts, the prospective study relied on clinical history that participants themselves reported in a screening survey and a study questionnaire. For ImmuneRACE Cohort 3, a participant was defined as recovered based on two consecutive negative NP/OP PCR tests, clearance by a healthcare professional, or resolution of symptoms. In the prospective study, whole blood, serum and a nasopharyngeal or oropharyngeal swab were collected from each participant by mobile phlebotomists. Over a roughly 2-month period, participants in the prospective study had the option of providing additional blood draws and questionnaires. Prospective study blood samples were shipped either frozen or at room temperature before DNA extraction.

The entry originates in a study of blood T cell repertoires in COVID-19 (TCRdb year 2020). A note on the overall study: Collaborator samples came from the United States, Italy and Spain and covered acute and convalescent phases of COVID-19. The samples were drawn from the first 160 participants of the ongoing ImmuneRACE study and from 1,254 subjects provided by 6 global collaborators. The repertoires were released in a freely available public database meant as a resource for research on the immune response to SARS-CoV-2. Nearly every sample came with metadata listing a de-identified subject ID, COVID-19 status, age in years and sex. The prospective study material was composed of cDNA or gDNA derived from T cells, B-cell-depleted T cells, or PBMCs. HLA class I and class II types, where available, came from metadata supplied by the sample provider rather than from assay-based typing. Deeply sampled blood TCRbeta repertoires from subjects exposed to, actively infected with, or recovered from COVID-19 were included in the dataset. General findings and caveats noted by the study authors: The quantity of clinical and demographic metadata differed by source and by participant and was supplied without curation.

TCRbeta CDR3 regions were amplified from genomic DNA by means of the immunoSEQ Assay, a bias-controlled multiplex PCR. Per the source publication's procedure: Nucleated cell counts per sample were estimated from amplification of reference gene primers within the assay. To quantify the absolute abundance of each unique TCRbeta CDR3 rearrangement, sequence reads were collapsed and filtered. Productive Simpson clonality was computed per sample as the square root of Simpson's diversity index over productive rearrangements. TCRdb took this table from immuneACCESS and kept in-frame rearrangements with V and J called. Such tables lack part of the clones; where checked against another copy, unresolved V genes explain under half of the gap, and the rest is unexplained. V and J calls and clone size are those listed in that table; D and trimming were worked out from the DNA. In all, the sample holds 390,000 or so clones, and around nine tenths of those were seen once. Of the sample, around 10% is held by the ten largest clones.

The chain is encoded by TRBV27 joined to TRBJ1-5; no D gene call is confident. What was sequenced was PBMCs or T cells enriched from blood (not recorded which). This TCR was recovered from a woman aged 50 to 60 who had recovered from COVID-19. The nucleotides read TGTGCCAGCAGTTTGAGGCCAGAAAGTCAGCCCCAGCATTTT. Its translation reads: CASSLRPESQPQHF.